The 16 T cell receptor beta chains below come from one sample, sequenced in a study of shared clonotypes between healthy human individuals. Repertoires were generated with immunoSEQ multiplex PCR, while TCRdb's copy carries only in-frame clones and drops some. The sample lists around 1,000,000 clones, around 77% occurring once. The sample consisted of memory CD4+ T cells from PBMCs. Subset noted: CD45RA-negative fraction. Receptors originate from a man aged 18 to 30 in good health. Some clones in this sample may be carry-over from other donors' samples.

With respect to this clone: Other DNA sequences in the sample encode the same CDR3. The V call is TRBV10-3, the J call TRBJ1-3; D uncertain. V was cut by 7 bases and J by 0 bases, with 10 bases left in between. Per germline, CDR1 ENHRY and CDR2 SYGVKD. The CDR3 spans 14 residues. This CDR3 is CAITPGFSGNTIYF. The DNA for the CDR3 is TGTGCCATCACCCCAGGATTCTCTGGAAACACCATATATTTT.

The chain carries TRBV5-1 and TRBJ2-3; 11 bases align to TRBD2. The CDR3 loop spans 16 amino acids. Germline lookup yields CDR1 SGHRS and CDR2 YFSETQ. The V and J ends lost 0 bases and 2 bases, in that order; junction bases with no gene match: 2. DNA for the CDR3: TGCGCCAGCAGCTTGGAACTAGCGGGAGCCACAGATACGCAGTATTTT. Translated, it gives CASSLELAGATDTQYF.

CDR3 nucleotide sequence: TGTGCCAGCAGTTACCTGTCCTTCCAAGAGACCCAGTACTTC. Its translation: CASSYLSFQETQYF. The J gene is TRBJ2-5, the V gene TRBV6-6; the D is unclear. Germline-derived CDR1 and CDR2 are MNHNY and SVGAGI (reference sequence). With 2 bases removed from V and 1 base from J, the gap between germline ends came to 8 bases. The CDR3 is 14 amino acids.

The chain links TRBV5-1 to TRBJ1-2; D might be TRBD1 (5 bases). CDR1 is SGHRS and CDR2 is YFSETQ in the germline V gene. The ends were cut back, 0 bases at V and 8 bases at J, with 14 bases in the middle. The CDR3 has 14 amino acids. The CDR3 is CASSLAEGRGGYTF. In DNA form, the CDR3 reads TGCGCCAGCAGCTTGGCCGAGGGGCGGGGAGGCTACACCTTC.

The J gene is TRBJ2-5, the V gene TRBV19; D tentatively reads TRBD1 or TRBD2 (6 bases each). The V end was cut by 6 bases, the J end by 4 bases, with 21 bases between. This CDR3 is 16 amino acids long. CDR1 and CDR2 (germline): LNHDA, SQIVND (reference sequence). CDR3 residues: CASSKGDSSGGETQYF. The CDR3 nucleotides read TGTGCCAGTAGCAAGGGGGACTCCTCGGGCGGAGAGACCCAGTACTTC.

CDR3 sequence reads: CASSLPGPDNTGELFF. The DNA of the CDR3 is TGCGCCAGCAGCTTGCCAGGCCCAGACAACACCGGGGAGCTGTTTTTT. V usage is TRBV5-1 and J usage is TRBJ2-2, with D unclear. Looked up from germline, CDR1 is SGHRS and CDR2 is YFSETQ. There are 16 residues in the CDR3. Trimming took off 1 base at V and 2 bases at J, with 12 bases between the two ends.

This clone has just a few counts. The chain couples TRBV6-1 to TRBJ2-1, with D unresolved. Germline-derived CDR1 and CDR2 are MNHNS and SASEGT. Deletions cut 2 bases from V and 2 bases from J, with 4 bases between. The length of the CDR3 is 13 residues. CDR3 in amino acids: CASSERAYNEQFF. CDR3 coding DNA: TGTGCCAGCAGTGAAAGGGCCTACAATGAGCAGTTCTTC.

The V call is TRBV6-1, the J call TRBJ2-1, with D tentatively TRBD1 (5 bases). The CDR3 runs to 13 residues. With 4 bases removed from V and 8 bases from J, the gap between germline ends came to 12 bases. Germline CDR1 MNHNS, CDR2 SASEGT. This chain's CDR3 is CASSGVGVHEQFF. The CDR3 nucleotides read TGTGCCAGCAGTGGAGTAGGGGTCCATGAGCAGTTCTTC.

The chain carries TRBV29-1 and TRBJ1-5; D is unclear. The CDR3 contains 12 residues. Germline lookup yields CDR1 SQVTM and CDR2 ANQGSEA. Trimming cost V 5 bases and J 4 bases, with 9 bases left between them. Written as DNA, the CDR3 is TGCAGCGTTAAGTCGGCGAATCAGCCCCAGCATTTT. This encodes CSVKSANQPQHF.

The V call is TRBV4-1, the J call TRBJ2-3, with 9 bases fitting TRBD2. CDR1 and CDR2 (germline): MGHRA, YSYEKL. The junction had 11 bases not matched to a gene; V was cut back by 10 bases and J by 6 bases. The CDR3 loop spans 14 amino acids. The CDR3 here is CANPLAGRRDTQYF. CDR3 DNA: TGCGCCAACCCTCTAGCGGGAAGGAGGGATACGCAGTATTTT.

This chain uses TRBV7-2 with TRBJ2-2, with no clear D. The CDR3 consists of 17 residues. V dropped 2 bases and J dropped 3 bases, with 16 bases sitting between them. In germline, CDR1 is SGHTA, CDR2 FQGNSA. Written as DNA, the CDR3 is TGTGCCAGCAGCTTAAGAGGACCATCACAGTACACCGGGGAGCTGTTTTTT. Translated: CASSLRGPSQYTGELFF.

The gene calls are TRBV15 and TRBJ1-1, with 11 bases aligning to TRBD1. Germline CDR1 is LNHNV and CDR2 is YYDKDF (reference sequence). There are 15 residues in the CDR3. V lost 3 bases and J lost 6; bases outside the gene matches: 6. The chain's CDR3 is CATSSRTGGAAEAFF. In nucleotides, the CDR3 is TGTGCCACCAGCAGCCGGACAGGGGGCGCCGCTGAAGCTTTCTTT.

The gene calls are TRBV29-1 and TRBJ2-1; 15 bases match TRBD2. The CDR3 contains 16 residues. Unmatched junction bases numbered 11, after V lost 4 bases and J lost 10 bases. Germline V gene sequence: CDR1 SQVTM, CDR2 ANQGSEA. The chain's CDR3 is CSVGGLAGGPFGEQFF. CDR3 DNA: TGCAGCGTTGGCGGACTAGCGGGAGGGCCCTTCGGAGAGCAGTTCTTC.

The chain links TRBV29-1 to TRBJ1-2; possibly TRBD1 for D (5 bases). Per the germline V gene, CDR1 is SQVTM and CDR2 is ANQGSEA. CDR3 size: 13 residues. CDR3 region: CYTWAGLDYGYTF. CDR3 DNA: TGCTACACGTGGGCAGGGCTGGACTATGGCTACACCTTC.

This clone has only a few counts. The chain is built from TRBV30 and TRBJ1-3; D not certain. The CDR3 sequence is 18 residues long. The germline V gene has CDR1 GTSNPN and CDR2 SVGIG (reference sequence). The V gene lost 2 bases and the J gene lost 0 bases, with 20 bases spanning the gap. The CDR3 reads CAWSPTGRRFSSGNTIYF. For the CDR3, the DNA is TGTGCCTGGAGTCCAACGGGAAGAAGATTCAGCTCTGGAAACACCATATATTTT.

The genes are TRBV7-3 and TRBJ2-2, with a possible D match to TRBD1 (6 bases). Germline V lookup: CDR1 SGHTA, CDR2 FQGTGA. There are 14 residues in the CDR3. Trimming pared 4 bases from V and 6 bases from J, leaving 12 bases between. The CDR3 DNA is TGTGCCAGCAGCTCCCCTGGGGGCCCCGGGGAGCTGTTTTTT. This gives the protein CASSSPGGPGELFF.